The 29 T cell receptor beta chains given below trace back to one sample, sequenced in a study of massively parallel sequencing of T cell beta chains. TCRdb re-derived calls from the 5' RACE reads in MiXCR, one entry per CDR3 protein. This table has about 4,200 distinct CDR3 sequences, roughly 37% appearing once. Sequences were obtained from commercial RNA from peripheral blood pooled from many donors. These receptors were taken from a pool of human donors in good health; the sample was commercial RNA pooled from many donors.

V gene TRBV5-1 combines with J gene TRBJ1-1; tentatively, D is TRBD1 (5 bases). CDR3 length: 14 residues. V was trimmed by 2 bases and J by 4 bases, leaving 12 bases between them. CDR1 is SGHRS, CDR2 YFSETQ, per germline. In DNA, the CDR3 is TGCGCCAGCAGCTTAACCGGGACGGTCACTGAAGCTTTCTTT. This sequence encodes CASSLTGTVTEAFF.

Concerning this clonotype itself: This may stem from a read error, because a much larger clone lies one nucleotide away. The chain joins TRBV5-1 to TRBJ2-2; the D is unclear. Germline-derived CDR1 and CDR2 are SGHRS and YFSETQ. This CDR3 spans 12 amino acids. Trimming left V 2 bases short and J 4 bases short, with 3 bases between. The CDR3 DNA reads as TGCGCCAGCAGCTTTGTCACCGGGGAGCTGTTTTTT. Protein product: CASSFVTGELFF.

The genes are TRBV4-2 and TRBJ1-1; no reliable D call. The V end lost 4 bases, the J end lost 0 bases, and 9 bases lay between the germline ends. CDR3 length equals 14 residues. Germline loops: CDR1 LGHNA, CDR2 YNFKEQ. Written as DNA, the CDR3 is TGTGCCAGCAGCCTTACAGCTTTGAACACTGAAGCTTTCTTT. Residues: CASSLTALNTEAFF.

The J gene is TRBJ1-5, the V gene TRBV20-1, with TRBD1 as a possible D gene (5 bases). From germline, CDR1 is DFQATT and CDR2 SNEGSKA (reference sequence). The CDR3 sequence is 12 residues long. Trimming shortened V by 3 bases and J by 7 bases, and 10 bases separated the two germline ends. As DNA, the CDR3 is TGCAGTGCTAGGGGGGGTGGACAGCCCCAGCATTTT. Its translation: CSARGGGQPQHF.

The table lists this clonotype with a few counts. The genes are TRBV11-2 and TRBJ1-5; D remains unclear. Trimming took off 0 bases at V and 1 base at J, with 7 bases between the two ends. From germline, CDR1 is SGHAT and CDR2 FQNNGV. The CDR3 spans 15 residues. The CDR3, as DNA: TGTGCCAGCAGCTTAGACCCCGGAAGCAATCAGCCCCAGCATTTT. Translating gives CASSLDPGSNQPQHF. Full variable domain (missing parts from reference TRBV11-2 and TRBJ1-5): EAGVAQSPRYKIIEKRQSVAFWCNPISGHATLYWYQQILGQGPKLLIQFQNNGVVDDSQLPKDRFSAERLKGVDSTLKIQPAKLEDSAVYLCASSLDPGSNQPQHFGDGTRLSIL.

V is TRBV18 and J is TRBJ1-1; 10 bases align to TRBD1. CDR1 is KGHSH and CDR2 is LQKENI in the germline V gene. The CDR3 runs 13 residues. The junction had 4 bases not matched to a gene; V was cut back by 2 bases and J by 10 bases. CDR3 region: CASSPDRGLGAFF. The DNA for the CDR3 is TGTGCCAGCTCACCAGACAGGGGGCTTGGAGCTTTCTTT.

This clonotype has a handful of counts. The J gene is TRBJ1-3, the V gene TRBV28; D is unclear. The CDR3 totals 14 residues. CDR1 is MDHEN, CDR2 SYDVKM, per germline. The V end lost 3 bases, the J end lost 4 bases, and 10 bases lay between the germline ends. In nucleotides, the CDR3 is TGTGCCAGCAGTTTCTTTGATAGAGGAAACACCATATATTTT. Protein product: CASSFFDRGNTIYF.

The gene calls are TRBV20-1 and TRBJ1-5; no clear D. The CDR3 has 13 residues. Germline lookup yields CDR1 DFQATT and CDR2 SNEGSKA (reference sequence). Trimming cost V 0 bases and J 1 base, with 4 bases left between them. CDR3 DNA sequence: TGCAGTGCTAGAGAAGACAGCAATCAGCCCCAGCATTTT. Translation gives CSAREDSNQPQHF.

A few counts support this clonotype. V usage is TRBV6-2 or TRBV6-3 and J usage is TRBJ2-7; D is unclear. Trimming took 6 bases from V and 3 from J, leaving 6 bases between them. This CDR3 has 11 residues. CDR1 MNHEY and CDR2 SVGEGT come from the germline V gene. CDR3 in amino acids: CASRHYYEQYF. As DNA, the CDR3 is TGTGCCAGCAGACACTACTACGAGCAGTACTTC.

This clonotype came up a few times. The gene calls are TRBV14 and TRBJ1-1, with TRBD1 matching 9 bases. Germline V gene lookup returns CDR1 SGHDN and CDR2 FVKESK. V was pared by 2 bases and J by 11 bases, with 3 bases of the junction left unmatched. The CDR3 length is 12 residues. The CDR3 here is CASSQNRGRAFF. Here the CDR3 DNA reads TGTGCCAGCAGCCAAAACAGGGGGCGCGCTTTCTTT.

The chain couples TRBV20-1 to TRBJ1-5; D might be TRBD1 (5 bases). The CDR3 runs 15 residues. V was clipped by 3 bases and J by 5 bases, with 17 bases between them. Germline assignment: CDR1 DFQATT and CDR2 SNEGSKA (reference sequence). The CDR3 reads CSASVGAATDQPQHF. CDR3 in DNA: TGCAGTGCTAGTGTCGGGGCAGCCACTGATCAGCCCCAGCATTTT.

This clonotype is labeled medium-sized. CDR3 DNA: TGTGCCAGCAGTTTAGCGGGAACTGGAGATGAGCAGTTCTTC. This sequence encodes CASSLAGTGDEQFF. The chain is built from TRBV28 and TRBJ2-1; the D gene is possibly TRBD2 (6 bases). Germline values: CDR1 MDHEN, CDR2 SYDVKM. The CDR3 extends over 14 amino acids. Trimming removed 2 bases at V and 8 bases at J, with 13 bases between.

V is TRBV10-1 and J is TRBJ1-5; TRBD1 might be the D (6 bases). Trimming took off 6 bases at V and 0 bases at J, with 12 bases between the two ends. The CDR3 is made up of 15 amino acids. The germline gives CDR1 WNHNN, CDR2 SYGVQD (reference sequence). The CDR3 here is CASRDTGYSNQPQHF. The CDR3 region has the DNA TGCGCCAGCAGAGACACAGGGTATAGCAATCAGCCCCAGCATTTT.

The chain combines TRBV5-1 with TRBJ2-7, with D hard to call. The germline V and J ends were trimmed by 4 bases and 0 bases, with 8 bases remaining between them. This CDR3 spans 13 amino acids. The germline V gene has CDR1 SGHRS and CDR2 YFSETQ. DNA for the CDR3: TGCGCCAGCAGCCTCCCGAGCTCCTACGAGCAGTACTTC. Protein sequence: CASSLPSSYEQYF.

The V call is TRBV29-1, the J call TRBJ2-2; the D call may be TRBD1 or TRBD2 (5 bases each). There are 13 residues in the CDR3. The V end lost 5 bases, the J end lost 0 bases, and 7 bases lay between the germline ends. Germline V lookup: CDR1 SQVTM, CDR2 ANQGSEA. The CDR3 DNA reads as TGCAGCGTTCGGGGCCCGAACACCGGGGAGCTGTTTTTT. Amino acids: CSVRGPNTGELFF.

The chain recombines TRBV10-3 with TRBJ1-1; 9 bases line up with TRBD1. Germline V gene data show CDR1 as ENHRY and CDR2 as SYGVKD. The length of the CDR3 is 14 residues. Trimming removed 5 bases from V and 3 bases from J; junction bases left unmatched: 4. The CDR3 coding sequence is TGTGCCATCAGTCGACAGGGGGGGGACACTGAAGCTTTCTTT. Translated, it gives CAISRQGGDTEAFF.

The chain is built from TRBV7-3 and TRBJ2-1, with D perhaps assigned TRBD1 or TRBD2 (5 bases each). Trimming stripped 1 base from V and 5 bases from J, with 9 bases between. The germline CDR1 and CDR2 sequences are SGHTA and FQGTGA. This CDR3 spans 14 amino acids. The CDR3 coding sequence is TGTGCCAGCAGCTTAATGGGGGTCAACAATGAGCAGTTCTTC. As protein: CASSLMGVNNEQFF.

This clonotype was seen a few times. The CDR3 DNA reads as TGCAGTGCTAGAGATCCTCAGGATCAGCCCCAGCATTTT. It is translated as CSARDPQDQPQHF. This rearrangement joins TRBV20-1 to TRBJ1-5; D gene unclear. Trimming took off 0 bases at V and 5 bases at J, with 8 bases between the two ends. Germline-derived CDR1 and CDR2 are DFQATT and SNEGSKA (reference sequence). The CDR3 is made up of 13 amino acids.

The gene calls are TRBV13 and TRBJ2-5; a possible D gene is TRBD2 (6 bases). The V end lost 2 bases, the J end lost 2 bases, and 6 bases lay between the germline ends. The CDR3 totals 13 residues. The V gene's germline CDR1 is PRHDT and CDR2 FYEKMQ (reference sequence). For the CDR3, the DNA is TGTGCCAGCAGCTTACGGGGGCAAGAGACCCAGTACTTC. This encodes CASSLRGQETQYF.

In this sample, this clonotype turned up a few times. The V call is TRBV29-1, the J call TRBJ1-1; 10 bases agree with TRBD1. Unmatched junction bases numbered 4, after V lost 6 bases and J lost 3 bases. The CDR3 length is 13 residues. The germline V gene has CDR1 SQVTM and CDR2 ANQGSEA. The DNA for the CDR3 is TGCAGCGTCCGACAGGGGGCCGACACTGAAGCTTTCTTT. This encodes CSVRQGADTEAFF.

The J gene is TRBJ2-7, the V gene TRBV18; 7 bases match TRBD2. Per germline, CDR1 KGHSH and CDR2 LQKENI. V shed 1 base, J shed 5 bases, and the junction held 2 bases outside the gene matches. The CDR3 is made up of 13 amino acids. In DNA form, the CDR3 reads TGTGCCAGCTCACCACAGCGGGATAACGAGCAGTACTTC. It translates to CASSPQRDNEQYF.

The V call is TRBV20-1, the J call TRBJ2-2; tentatively, D is TRBD2 (6 bases). V dropped 0 bases and J dropped 3 bases, with 11 bases sitting between them. CDR3 length equals 15 residues. Looked up from germline, CDR1 is DFQATT and CDR2 is SNEGSKA (reference sequence). The CDR3 reads CSARELAEDTGELFF. CDR3 nucleotides: TGCAGTGCTAGAGAGTTAGCGGAGGACACCGGGGAGCTGTTTTTT.

This clonotype was recorded once. The V gene is TRBV6-1, the J gene TRBJ1-2; D is perhaps TRBD1 (6 bases). The CDR3 runs 13 residues. The germline V and J ends were trimmed by 6 bases and 6 bases, with 14 bases remaining between them. Germline V gene lookup returns CDR1 MNHNS and CDR2 SASEGT. This CDR3 reads CASREQGLDGYTF. DNA for the CDR3: TGTGCCAGCAGGGAACAGGGACTAGATGGCTACACCTTC.

This sequence joins TRBV20-1 and TRBJ2-7; TRBD1 matches at 9 bases. The CDR3 spans 14 residues. The germline V gene encodes CDR1 DFQATT and CDR2 SNEGSKA (reference sequence). Germline trimming cut 2 bases from V and 3 bases from J; bases unmatched to any gene: 5. The CDR3 nucleotides are TGCAGTGCTAGATCGCGGGACAGGGTCTACGAGCAGTACTTC. Residues: CSARSRDRVYEQYF.

Points on this clonotype: With a much larger clone just one base away, this may be a read error. V usage is TRBV5-1 and J usage is TRBJ1-1; D remains unclear. Per germline, CDR1 SGHRS and CDR2 YFSETQ. The CDR3 is made up of 13 amino acids. V was trimmed by 0 bases and J by 2 bases, leaving 5 bases between them. CDR3 amino acids: CASSLDDNTEAFF. CDR3 nucleotides: TGCGCCAGCAGCTTGGACGATAACACTGAAGCTTTCTTT.

This chain uses TRBV14 with TRBJ2-1, with 10 bases that match TRBD2. Germline-derived CDR1 and CDR2 are SGHDN and FVKESK. V was pared by 3 bases and J by 7 bases, with 6 bases of the junction left unmatched. This CDR3 is built from 15 residues. DNA of the CDR3: TGTGCCAGCAGCCATGGACTAGCGGCGAGTAATGAGCAGTTCTTC. The encoded protein is CASSHGLAASNEQFF.

This clonotype was seen a few times. V usage is TRBV13 and J usage is TRBJ1-4, with TRBD1 matching over 9 bases. Germline assignment: CDR1 PRHDT and CDR2 FYEKMQ (reference sequence). The length of the CDR3 is 15 residues. The J segment lost 10 bases and the V segment lost 0 bases, leaving 6 bases of the junction unmatched. The CDR3: CASSLGDRGSGKLFF. CDR3 nucleotide sequence: TGTGCCAGCAGCTTAGGGGACAGGGGATCGGGAAAACTGTTTTTT.

The sample holds a few counts of this clonotype. The chain employs TRBV7-2 and TRBJ2-1, with D possibly being TRBD2 (6 bases). V lost 3 bases, J lost 0 bases, and 6 bases lay in between. CDR1 is SGHTA, CDR2 FQGNSA, per germline. CDR3 length: 14 amino acids. DNA for the CDR3: TGTGCCAGCAGCTTCGGGGGCTCCTACAATGAGCAGTTCTTC. Protein product: CASSFGGSYNEQFF.

This clonotype is categorized as large (0.1 to 1%). The CDR3 protein is CSVGTGEVEAFF. The CDR3 DNA follows: TGCAGCGTTGGGACAGGGGAAGTTGAAGCTTTCTTT. The chain carries TRBV29-1 and TRBJ1-1; 9 bases are a match to TRBD1. The trim removed 4 bases at V and 7 bases at J, leaving 4 bases unmatched. The CDR3 is 12 amino acids. Germline lookup yields CDR1 SQVTM and CDR2 ANQGSEA.